A selection of T cell receptor beta chains follows, all from one sample in a study of beta chain features in type 1 diabetes. The assay was immunoSEQ multiplex PCR, and TCRdb's table has in-frame clones only and misses some. The repertoire includes 300,000 to 350,000 clones, about 13% of them detected once, and roughly 0.015% sits in the top ten. Sequencing was done on a sample of naive CD4+ T cells from blood. Receptors were obtained from a woman under 30 with type 1 diabetes. Each CDR3 is given with its conserved first and last residue. The D gene is left open where the match is weak. The size entry is marked missing in some rows and otherwise reads once, few, many or a size class.

cdr3_nt cdr3_aa j_call d_call cdr3_length v_call clone_size
TGTGCCAGCAGCTTTGGGGACTTCACAGATACGCAGTATTTT CASSFGDFTDTQYF TRBJ2-3 . 14 TRBV7-9 .
TGTGCCAGCAGCTTGGAGGTGCTAGAGGATACGCAGTATTTT CASSLEVLEDTQYF TRBJ2-3 . 14 TRBV7-2 .
TGTGCCAGCAGCTTATGGGGCTATAGCAATCAGCCCCAGCATTTT CASSLWGYSNQPQHF TRBJ1-5 . 15 TRBV7-2 .
TGTGCCAGCACTCCAAAGCTATTAGCGGGACGTTCCTACGAGCAGTACTTC CASTPKLLAGRSYEQYF TRBJ2-7 TRBD2 17 TRBV27 few
TGTGCCAGCAGCCCCCGTCAGACAGGGAACACTGAAGCTTTCTTT CASSPRQTGNTEAFF TRBJ1-1 . 15 TRBV7-9 few
TGTGCCAGCAGCTGGCGGGGGGACGGAGGCTACACCTTC CASSWRGDGGYTF TRBJ1-2 . 13 TRBV5-6 .
TGTGCCAGCAGTGATTCGGGGGGGTCGGTCAATGAGCAGTTCTTC CASSDSGGSVNEQFF TRBJ2-1 TRBD2 15 TRBV6-1 few
TGTGCCAGCAGCCCGACAGGGGGTTCCTACGAGCAGTACTTC CASSPTGGSYEQYF TRBJ2-7 TRBD1 14 TRBV7-3 few
TGCAGCGTTGCGGCTAGCGCGAACACCGGGGAGCTGTTTTTT CSVAASANTGELFF TRBJ2-2 . 14 TRBV29-1 .
TGTGCCAGCTCACCGCAGGGTCGAGAGACCCAGTACTTC CASSPQGRETQYF TRBJ2-5 . 13 TRBV18 .
TGTGCCAGCAGTTTAGGAGAGGGGGCAGAGACCCAGTACTTC CASSLGEGAETQYF TRBJ2-5 TRBD1 14 TRBV11-2 few
TGTGCCAGCAGTCTAAATTCCCAGGAAAACACCGGGGAGCTGTTTTTT CASSLNSQENTGELFF TRBJ2-2 . 16 TRBV7-2 .
TGCGCCAGCAGCCAAGGCCCCCTAGCTGACGGGGAGCTGTTTTTT CASSQGPLADGELFF TRBJ2-2 . 15 TRBV4-3 .
TGTGCCAGCAGTTTGTCCGATGGGGCGGCGGACTACGAGCAGTACTTC CASSLSDGAADYEQYF TRBJ2-7 . 16 TRBV28 few
TGTGCCAGTAGCACAGCAGAACAAGAGACCCAGTACTTC CASSTAEQETQYF TRBJ2-5 . 13 TRBV19 .
TGTGCCAGCAGGTCCACTATCGACTATGGCTACACCTTC CASRSTIDYGYTF TRBJ1-2 . 13 TRBV5-4 .
TGCGCCAGCAGCTTAGGACACGGCCGAGACAATGAGCAGTTCTTC CASSLGHGRDNEQFF TRBJ2-1 . 15 TRBV5-1 .